A single sample gave rise to the 23 T cell receptor beta chains below, sequenced in a study of Ad26.COV2.S vaccination and SARS-CoV-2 variants. Method: immunoSEQ multiplex PCR; TCRdb's copy keeps in-frame clones and lacks some. Here the sample spans approximately 340,000 clones, under 95% being singletons. The material sequenced was peripheral blood, taken after recovery from COVID-19. Every receptor here comes from a human donor who had recovered from COVID-19.

V usage is TRBV6-5 and J usage is TRBJ1-2; D gene ambiguous. This CDR3 is 12 amino acids long. The V gene lost 7 bases and the J gene lost 6 bases, with 12 bases spanning the gap. Germline V gene sequence: CDR1 MNHEY, CDR2 SVGAGI. The chain's CDR3 is CASIGRSDGYTF. CDR3 DNA: TGTGCCAGCATAGGCAGGTCAGATGGCTACACCTTC.

In its sample, this clone was seen once. Its ends do not fully match the called genes, so a read error is possible. The gene calls are TRBV6-6 and TRBJ1-3; D is ambiguous. Per the germline V gene, CDR1 is MNHNY and CDR2 is SVGAGI (reference sequence). The length of the CDR3 is 11 residues. The CDR3 sequence is CASSPGPSPDF. As DNA, the CDR3 is TGTGCCAGCAGCCCGGGCCCCTCCCCTGATTTT.

The genes are TRBV6-5 and TRBJ1-5; unclear D gene. The CDR3 runs 13 residues. Germline loops: CDR1 MNHEY, CDR2 SVGAGI. V shed 6 bases and J shed 3 bases, with 9 bases lying between them. DNA for the CDR3: TGTGCCAGCAGCTGGGGATCCAATCAGCCCCAGCATTTT. Translated: CASSWGSNQPQHF.

The V gene is TRBV7-9, the J gene TRBJ2-7; D perhaps matches TRBD2 (6 bases). CDR3 length: 15 amino acids. Per the germline V gene, CDR1 is SEHNR and CDR2 is FQNEAQ (reference sequence). Deletions cut 5 bases from V and 0 bases from J, with 14 bases between. CDR3 sequence (DNA): TGTGCCAGCAGCCTAGGGATGGGGGGCTCCTACGAGCAGTACTTC. Translating it yields CASSLGMGGSYEQYF.

CDR3 DNA sequence: TGTGCCAGTAGCCCTCCGGGGTTTGGAGCTGAAGCTTTCTTT. This sequence encodes CASSPPGFGAEAFF. The gene calls are TRBV19 and TRBJ1-1; no firm D call. V lost 6 bases and J lost 6, with 17 bases in between. CDR1 and CDR2 (germline): LNHDA, SQIVND (reference sequence). This CDR3 contains 14 residues.

This chain links TRBV29-1 with TRBJ1-1; D is uncertain. The CDR3 loop spans 13 amino acids. CDR1 and CDR2 (germline): SQVTM, ANQGSEA. Trimming cost V 4 bases and J 1 base, with 10 bases left between them. The CDR3 reads CSVVAGKNTEAFF. CDR3 bases: TGCAGCGTTGTCGCGGGGAAGAACACTGAAGCTTTCTTT. Filled out from reference TRBV29-1 and TRBJ1-1, the complete variable domain reads SAVISQKPSRDICQRGTSLTIQCQVDSQVTMMFWYRQQPGQSLTLIATANQGSEATYESGFVIDKFPISRPNLTFSTLTVSNMSPEDSSIYLCSVVAGKNTEAFFGQGTRLTVV.

About this clone itself: This CDR3 is also generated by other DNA sequences in the sample. The gene calls are TRBV7-9 and TRBJ2-2; D call uncertain. Germline assignment: CDR1 SEHNR and CDR2 FQNEAQ (reference sequence). Trimming removed 2 bases from V and 8 bases from J, with 3 bases in between. The CDR3 runs 11 residues. In DNA form, the CDR3 reads TGTGCCAGCAGCTTACCGGGGGAGCTGTTTTTT. Translated, it gives CASSLPGELFF.

The chain carries TRBV6-2 or TRBV6-3 and TRBJ2-3; 10 bases are a match to TRBD2. J gave up 10 bases and V 6 bases, and 16 bases lay outside the gene matches. Germline CDR1 MNHEY, CDR2 SVGEGT. The CDR3 covers 16 residues. The CDR3 DNA follows: TGTGCCAGCAGCGACGAAAGCGGGGGGGCTATATACTCGCAGTATTTT. Translating it yields CASSDESGGAIYSQYF.

V gene TRBV7-6 combines with J gene TRBJ1-1; D remains unclear. The CDR3 extends over 15 amino acids. Per germline, CDR1 SGHVS and CDR2 FNYEAQ. V was cut by 5 bases and J by 6 bases, with 19 bases left in between. The CDR3 sequence: CASSNPGGLRAEAFF. DNA of the CDR3: TGTGCCAGCAGCAACCCGGGAGGGCTTAGGGCTGAAGCTTTCTTT.

The chain combines TRBV5-1 with TRBJ2-1; D unclear. This CDR3 has 13 amino acids. Germline CDR1 reads SGHRS; CDR2 reads YFSETQ. The V end was cut by 0 bases, the J end by 3 bases, with 4 bases between. In DNA, the CDR3 is TGCGCCAGCAGCTTGGGCTTCTACAATGAGCAGTTCTTC. Amino acid sequence: CASSLGFYNEQFF.

J is TRBJ2-7 and V is TRBV3-1 (or the pseudogene TRBV3-2); D is unclear. Germline CDR1 is LGHDT and CDR2 is YNNKEL (reference sequence). The CDR3 covers 14 residues. Trimming took 0 bases from V and 6 from J, leaving 12 bases between them. CDR3 nucleotide sequence: TGTGCCAGCAGCCAAGATTTGGCGAATGGCGAGCAGTACTTC. Residues: CASSQDLANGEQYF.

The rearrangement links TRBV27 to TRBJ1-1; D might be TRBD1 (5 bases). Germline assignment: CDR1 MNHEY and CDR2 SMNVEV (reference sequence). The CDR3 is 13 residues long. Between the trimmed V and J ends, which lost 4 bases and 8 bases, there was a span of 14 bases. CDR3 protein: CASSSRVASEAFF. The CDR3 DNA reads TGTGCCAGCAGTTCCAGGGTAGCAAGCGAAGCTTTCTTT.

The chain uses TRBV12-5 and TRBJ2-4; D gene unclear. V shed 1 base and J shed 6 bases, with 10 bases lying between them. Looked up from germline, CDR1 is LGHNT and CDR2 is FRNRAP. The CDR3 totals 14 residues. CDR3 sequence: CASGLGTPPNIQYF. CDR3 in DNA: TGTGCTAGTGGTTTGGGTACACCACCAAACATTCAGTACTTC.

The chain is built from TRBV5-6 and TRBJ2-7; maybe TRBD1 (6 bases). V was shortened by 4 bases and J by 3 bases, with 17 bases between the two germline ends. The germline V gene encodes CDR1 SGHDT and CDR2 YYEEEE. This CDR3 spans 15 amino acids. The CDR3 sequence is CASSPGAQGNYEQYF. The CDR3 nucleotides are TGTGCCAGCAGCCCCGGGGCGCAGGGGAACTACGAGCAGTACTTC. Full variable domain (remainder filled in from reference TRBV5-6 and TRBJ2-7): DAGVTQSPTHLIKTRGQQVTLRCSPKSGHDTVSWYQQALGQGPQFIFQYYEEEERQRGNFPDRFSGHQFPNYSSELNVNALLLGDSALYLCASSPGAQGNYEQYFGPGTRLTVT.

The V call is TRBV13, the J call TRBJ1-1; D possibly corresponds to TRBD1 (5 bases). CDR3 size: 13 residues. V was trimmed by 5 bases and J by 7 bases, leaving 14 bases between them. The germline gives CDR1 PRHDT, CDR2 FYEKMQ (reference sequence). This chain's CDR3 is CASSPRQTYEAFF. The CDR3 DNA sequence: TGTGCCAGCAGCCCCAGACAGACCTATGAAGCTTTCTTT.

The chain couples TRBV29-1 to TRBJ2-5; no firm D call. The germline V gene encodes CDR1 SQVTM and CDR2 ANQGSEA. V was trimmed by 4 bases and J by 5 bases, leaving 17 bases between them. The CDR3 sequence is 14 residues long. The CDR3 sequence is CSVAWVVPAETQYF. In nucleotides, the CDR3 is TGCAGCGTTGCCTGGGTGGTTCCGGCGGAGACCCAGTACTTC. The complete variable domain, with remaining parts taken from reference TRBV29-1 and TRBJ2-5, reads SAVISQKPSRDICQRGTSLTIQCQVDSQVTMMFWYRQQPGQSLTLIATANQGSEATYESGFVIDKFPISRPNLTFSTLTVSNMSPEDSSIYLCSVAWVVPAETQYFGPGTRLLVL.

Only one count was recorded for this clone. The genes are TRBV7-8 and TRBJ2-7; D is unclear. V shed 3 bases and J shed 5 bases, with 5 bases lying between them. The CDR3 totals 11 residues. Germline V gives CDR1 SGHVS, CDR2 FQNEAQ. CDR3: CASSFSDEQYF. The CDR3 nucleotides read TGTGCCAGCAGCTTTTCGGACGAGCAGTACTTC.

The chain combines TRBV13 with TRBJ1-2, with D tentatively TRBD1 (6 bases). This CDR3 has 14 residues. Trimming shortened V by 0 bases and J by 4 bases, and 9 bases separated the two germline ends. Germline CDR1 and CDR2: PRHDT and FYEKMQ (reference sequence). In DNA, the CDR3 is TGTGCCAGCAGCTTAGGACAGGGTAGCTATGGCTACACCTTC. This sequence encodes CASSLGQGSYGYTF.

The gene calls are TRBV24-1 and TRBJ1-2; no firm D call. V shed 5 bases and J shed 5 bases, with 20 bases lying between them. CDR3 length equals 16 residues. From germline, CDR1 is KGHDR and CDR2 SFDVKD. The CDR3: CATSGQTDTNGYGYTF. The CDR3 region has the DNA TGTGCCACCAGTGGCCAAACCGACACGAATGGTTATGGCTACACCTTC.

CDR3 DNA: TGTGCCAGCAGCGTAGTATCGGGGGCCTACAATGAGCAGTTCTTC. It translates to CASSVVSGAYNEQFF. V usage is TRBV9 and J usage is TRBJ2-1; weak D call: TRBD2 (6 bases). Trimming left V 0 bases short and J 2 bases short, with 9 bases between. The CDR3 is 15 residues long. Germline V gives CDR1 SGDLS, CDR2 YYNGEE. Variable domain in full (rest from reference TRBV9 and TRBJ2-1): DSGVTQTPKHLITATGQRVTLRCSPRSGDLSVYWYQQSLDQGLQFLIQYYNGEERAKGNILERFSAQQFPDLHSELNLSSLELGDSALYFCASSVVSGAYNEQFFGPGTRLTVL.

The J gene is TRBJ2-6, the V gene TRBV5-4, with 11 bases fitting TRBD1. The trim removed 4 bases at V and 3 bases at J, leaving 3 bases unmatched. CDR1 SGHNT and CDR2 YYREEE come from the germline V gene (reference sequence). This CDR3 spans 16 amino acids. As DNA, the CDR3 is TGTGCCAGCAGCAGGACAGGGGGCAATGGGGCCAACGTCCTGACTTTC. Translating gives CASSRTGGNGANVLTF.

This clone was detected only once. The rearrangement links TRBV5-1 to TRBJ1-3; tentative D call: TRBD1 (6 bases). The germline V gene encodes CDR1 SGHRS and CDR2 YFSETQ. V dropped 3 bases and J dropped 0 bases, with 10 bases sitting between them. This CDR3 has 15 amino acids. The CDR3 sequence: CASSWGGISGNTIYF. CDR3 coding DNA: TGCGCCAGCAGCTGGGGGGGCATCTCTGGAAACACCATATATTTT.

The chain carries TRBV6-5 and TRBJ1-5; D is undetermined. Germline V gene data show CDR1 as MNHEY and CDR2 as SVGAGI. V gave up 8 bases and J gave up 2 bases, with 16 bases separating them. There are 15 residues in the CDR3. CDR3 sequence reads: CASGPGRDGNQPQHF. CDR3 in DNA: TGTGCCAGCGGACCCGGCAGAGATGGCAATCAGCCCCAGCATTTT.